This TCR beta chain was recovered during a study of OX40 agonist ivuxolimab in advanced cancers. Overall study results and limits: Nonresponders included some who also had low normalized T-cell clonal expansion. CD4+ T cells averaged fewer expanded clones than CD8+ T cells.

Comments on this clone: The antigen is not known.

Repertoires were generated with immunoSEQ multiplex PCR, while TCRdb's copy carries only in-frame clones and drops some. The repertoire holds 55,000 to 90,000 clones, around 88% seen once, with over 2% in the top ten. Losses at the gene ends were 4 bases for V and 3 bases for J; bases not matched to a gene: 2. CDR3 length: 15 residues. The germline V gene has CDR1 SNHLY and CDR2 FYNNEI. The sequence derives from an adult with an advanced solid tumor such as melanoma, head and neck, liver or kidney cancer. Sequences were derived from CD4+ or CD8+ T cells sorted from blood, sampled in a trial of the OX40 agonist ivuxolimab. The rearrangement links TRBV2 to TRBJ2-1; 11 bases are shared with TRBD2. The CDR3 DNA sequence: TGTGCCAGCAGTGCTACTAGCGGGAGCTACAATGAGCAGTTCTTC. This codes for CASSATSGSYNEQFF.